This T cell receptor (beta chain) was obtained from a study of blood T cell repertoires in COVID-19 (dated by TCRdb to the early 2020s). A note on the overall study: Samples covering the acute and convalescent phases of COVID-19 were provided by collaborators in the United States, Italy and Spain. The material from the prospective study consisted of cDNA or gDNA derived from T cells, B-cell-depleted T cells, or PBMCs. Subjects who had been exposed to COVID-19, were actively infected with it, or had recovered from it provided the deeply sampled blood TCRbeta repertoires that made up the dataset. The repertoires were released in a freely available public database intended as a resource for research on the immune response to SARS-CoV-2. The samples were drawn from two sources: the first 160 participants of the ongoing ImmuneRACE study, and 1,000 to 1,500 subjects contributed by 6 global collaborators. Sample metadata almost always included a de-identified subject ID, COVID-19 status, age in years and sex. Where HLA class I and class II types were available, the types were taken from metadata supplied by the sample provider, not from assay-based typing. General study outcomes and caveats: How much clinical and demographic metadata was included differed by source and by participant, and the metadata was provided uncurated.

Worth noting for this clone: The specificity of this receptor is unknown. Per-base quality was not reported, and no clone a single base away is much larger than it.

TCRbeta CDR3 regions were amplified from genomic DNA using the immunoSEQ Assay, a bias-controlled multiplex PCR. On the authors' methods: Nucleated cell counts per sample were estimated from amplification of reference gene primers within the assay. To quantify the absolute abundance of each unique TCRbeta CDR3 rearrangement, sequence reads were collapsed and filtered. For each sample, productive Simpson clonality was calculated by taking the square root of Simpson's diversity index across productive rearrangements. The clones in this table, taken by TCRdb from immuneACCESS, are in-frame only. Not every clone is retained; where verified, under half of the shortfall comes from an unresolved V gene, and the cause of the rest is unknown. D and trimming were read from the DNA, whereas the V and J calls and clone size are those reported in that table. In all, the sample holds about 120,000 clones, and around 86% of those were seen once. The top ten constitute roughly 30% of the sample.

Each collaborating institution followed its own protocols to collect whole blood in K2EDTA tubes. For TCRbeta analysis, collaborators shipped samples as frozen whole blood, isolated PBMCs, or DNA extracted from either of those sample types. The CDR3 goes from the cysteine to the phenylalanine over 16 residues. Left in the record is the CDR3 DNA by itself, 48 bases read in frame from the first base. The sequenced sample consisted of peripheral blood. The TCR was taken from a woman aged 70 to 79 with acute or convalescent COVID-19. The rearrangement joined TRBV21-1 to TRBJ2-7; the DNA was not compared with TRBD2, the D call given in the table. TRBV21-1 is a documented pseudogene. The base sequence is TGTGCCAGCAGCAAAGGACGCGGCGACTCCTCCTACGAGCAGTACTTC. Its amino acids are CASSKGRGDSSYEQYF.